This TCR beta chain was retrieved from a study of CD8 T cells in Susac syndrome. The authors reverse transcribed about 0.5 to 1 ug RNA with random hexamers. TCRdb redid the calling of the immunoSEQ multiplex PCR reads with MiXCR, one entry per CDR3 protein. The sample yields about 150,000 distinct CDR3 sequences, about 95% seen once. The V and J ends lost 7 bases and 0 bases respectively, with 15 bases between them. The CDR3 is made up of 15 amino acids. Material: CD8+ T cells from PBMCs. The source is a human donor with multiple sclerosis. The chain employs TRBV12-3 or TRBV12-4 and TRBJ1-2; possibly TRBD1 for D (5 bases). As DNA, the CDR3 is TGTGCCAGCACTCCTCAGGGAAACACTAACTATGGCTACACCTTC. Protein product: CASTPQGNTNYGYTF.